Below, 28 T cell receptor beta chains from the same sample are listed, as sequenced in a study of beta chain features in type 1 diabetes. Study-wide results and limits: A moderate, significant TCRB CDR3 shortening appeared in type 1 diabetes across four CD4+ subsets.

These receptors' antigens are unknown. Expressed TCRB transcripts were sequenced because the entire RNA isolate underwent reverse transcription. Assay used: immunoSEQ multiplex PCR; TCRdb lists only in-frame clones, some missing. This table holds around 600,000 clones, around 12% found once. The sequencing sample was made of naive CD4+ T cells from blood. The receptor set was obtained from a man younger than 45 with type 1 diabetes.

This clone was observed a few times. V and J are TRBV9 and TRBJ2-5; D uncertain. The CDR3 contains 15 residues. The ends were cut back, 3 bases at V and 5 bases at J, with 17 bases in the middle. Germline CDR1 SGDLS, CDR2 YYNGEE. The CDR3 region has the DNA TGTGCCAGCAGCGCTTTGGGTTGGAGTTCGGAGACCCAGTACTTC. Residues: CASSALGWSSETQYF.

In this sample, this clone turned up many times. Other DNA sequences in the sample encode the same CDR3. For the CDR3, the DNA is TGTGCCAGCAGTTTAGGCTACAATGAGCAGTTCTTC. Its protein product is CASSLGYNEQFF. This chain uses TRBV27 with TRBJ2-1; D unresolved. The CDR3 is made up of 12 amino acids. Trimming stripped 2 bases from V and 3 bases from J, with 2 bases between. Germline values: CDR1 MNHEY, CDR2 SMNVEV (reference sequence).

The table lists this clone with a few counts. The genes are TRBV5-4 and TRBJ2-3; TRBD1 or TRBD2 may be the D gene (7 bases each). The CDR3 runs to 15 residues. V was trimmed by 0 bases and J by 4 bases, leaving 12 bases between them. Germline CDR1 SGHNT, CDR2 YYREEE (reference sequence). CDR3: CASSLAAGGADTQYF. The CDR3 nucleotides are TGTGCCAGCAGCTTGGCGGCAGGGGGGGCAGATACGCAGTATTTT. Full variable domain (missing parts from reference TRBV5-4 and TRBJ2-3): ETGVTQSPTHLIKTRGQQVTLRCSSQSGHNTVSWYQQALGQGPQFIFQYYREEENGRGNFPPRFSGLQFPNYSSELNVNALELDDSALYLCASSLAAGGADTQYFGPGTRLTVL.

The rearrangement links TRBV6-5 to TRBJ2-3; D gene ambiguous. This CDR3 spans 13 amino acids. Germline CDR1 MNHEY, CDR2 SVGAGI. Trimming took off 6 bases at V and 2 bases at J, with 9 bases between the two ends. The CDR3 sequence is CASRGRYTDTQYF. DNA for the CDR3: TGTGCCAGCAGAGGCAGGTACACAGATACGCAGTATTTT.

The chain employs TRBV4-2 and TRBJ2-1; the D gene could be TRBD1 or TRBD2 (5 bases each). The length of the CDR3 is 13 residues. The germline V gene encodes CDR1 LGHNA and CDR2 YNFKEQ. Trimming pared 1 base from V and 5 bases from J, leaving 6 bases between. CDR3 sequence (DNA): TGTGCCAGCAGCCAAGGGGGGAACAATGAGCAGTTCTTC. Its protein is CASSQGGNNEQFF.

This clone has just a few counts. Other DNA variants within this sample encode the same CDR3. The J gene is TRBJ1-5, the V gene TRBV7-9, with no clear D. Deletions cut 1 base from V and 6 bases from J, with 4 bases between. CDR1 and CDR2 (germline): SEHNR, FQNEAQ (reference sequence). The CDR3 totals 12 residues. Here the CDR3 reads CASSLESQPQHF. CDR3 bases: TGTGCCAGCAGCTTAGAAAGTCAGCCCCAGCATTTT.

The genes are TRBV18 and TRBJ2-3; D is perhaps TRBD1 or TRBD2 (5 bases each). Trimming pared 1 base from V and 2 bases from J, leaving 10 bases between. Germline CDR1 KGHSH, CDR2 LQKENI. This CDR3 has 15 residues. CDR3 region: CASSPQGTVTDTQYF. The CDR3 bases are TGTGCCAGCTCACCACAGGGGACGGTCACAGATACGCAGTATTTT.

This clone was observed a handful of times. The chain employs TRBV7-9 and TRBJ1-2, with TRBD1 matching over 8 bases. The germline V gene has CDR1 SEHNR and CDR2 FQNEAQ (reference sequence). The CDR3 runs to 14 residues. The DNA of the CDR3 is TGTGTTAGCACTCGGACAGGGTTGGACTATGGCTACACCTTC. As protein: CVSTRTGLDYGYTF.

This clone turned up a few times. The chain's CDR3 is CASSLMSGSTDTQYF. CDR3 DNA: TGTGCCAGCAGCTTAATGTCCGGGTCCACAGATACGCAGTATTTT. V is TRBV7-2 and J is TRBJ2-3; no clear D. V was shortened by 2 bases and J by 2 bases, with 11 bases between the two germline ends. The CDR3 spans 15 residues. Germline V gives CDR1 SGHTA, CDR2 FQGNSA.

The rearrangement links TRBV23-1 to TRBJ1-1; D is ambiguous. TRBV23-1 is classed as an ORF, of uncertain function. Trimming removed 3 bases from V and 4 bases from J, with 21 bases in between. This CDR3 spans 17 amino acids. The CDR3 DNA reads as TGCGCCAGCAGTCACAAAGGTATTAACGGTCCGGGCACTGAAGCTTTCTTT. Amino acids: CASSHKGINGPGTEAFF.

The rearrangement joins TRBV28 to TRBJ2-3, with D possibly matching TRBD1 (5 bases). This CDR3 spans 15 amino acids. The V end lost 3 bases, the J end lost 3 bases, and 13 bases lay between the germline ends. Germline CDR1 MDHEN, CDR2 SYDVKM. This CDR3 is CASSFSQGWTDTQYF. The CDR3 region has the DNA TGTGCCAGCAGTTTCTCTCAGGGATGGACAGATACGCAGTATTTT.

The chain uses TRBV7-9 and TRBJ2-7; TRBD2 is a possible D gene (6 bases). V dropped 1 base and J dropped 2 bases, with 12 bases sitting between them. The CDR3 is 15 amino acids. Germline loops: CDR1 SEHNR, CDR2 FQNEAQ (reference sequence). The CDR3 DNA reads as TGTGCCAGCAGCTTAGGGGTAGCGGAGACCTACGAGCAGTACTTC. Translating it yields CASSLGVAETYEQYF.

This clone has more than one count but fewer than ten. This sequence joins TRBV7-8 and TRBJ2-5, with 7 nucleotides matching TRBD2. Trimming took 4 bases from V and 2 from J; bases not matched to a gene: 4. This CDR3 has 14 residues. Per germline, CDR1 SGHVS and CDR2 FQNEAQ. CDR3 sequence (DNA): TGTGCCAGCAGCTCAGCGGGGACTCAAGAGACCCAGTACTTC. Its translation: CASSSAGTQETQYF.

This sequence joins TRBV5-1 and TRBJ2-5; D possibly matches TRBD1 or TRBD2 (5 bases each). The CDR3 runs 15 residues. The V and J ends lost 2 bases and 3 bases respectively, with 14 bases between them. Per the germline V gene, CDR1 is SGHRS and CDR2 is YFSETQ. The CDR3 bases are TGCGCCAGCAGCTTAGAACAGTTGGGGGAAGAGACCCAGTACTTC. Its translation: CASSLEQLGEETQYF.

The CDR3 sequence is CAGTTESANTGELFF. CDR3 nucleotide sequence: TGTGCCGGAACAACAGAGTCGGCGAACACCGGGGAGCTGTTTTTT. The chain joins TRBV2 to TRBJ2-2; D is ambiguous. Trimming pared 11 bases from V and 0 bases from J, leaving 16 bases between. The CDR3 loop spans 15 amino acids. Per the germline V gene, CDR1 is SNHLY and CDR2 is FYNNEI.

This sequence joins TRBV7-9 and TRBJ1-3; TRBD1 might be the D (5 bases). The germline gives CDR1 SEHNR, CDR2 FQNEAQ (reference sequence). V shed 5 bases and J shed 0 bases, with 17 bases lying between them. The CDR3 consists of 17 residues. This CDR3 reads CASSPRQNPPSGNTIYF. CDR3 DNA sequence: TGTGCCAGCAGCCCGCGACAGAATCCTCCCTCTGGAAACACCATATATTTT. The full variable domain, its missing parts supplied by reference TRBV7-9 and TRBJ1-3, is DTGVSQNPRHKITKRGQNVTFRCDPISEHNRLYWYRQTLGQGPEFLTYFQNEAQLEKSRLLSDRFSAERPKGSFSTLEIQRTEQGDSAMYLCASSPRQNPPSGNTIYFGEGSWLTVV.

The chain links TRBV7-6 to TRBJ2-7; 11 nucleotides align to TRBD1. The trim removed 3 bases at V and 7 bases at J, leaving 5 bases unmatched. Germline values: CDR1 SGHVS, CDR2 FNYEAQ. The CDR3 sequence is 14 residues long. CDR3 DNA: TGTGCCAGCAGCTTCGGGACAGGGGGGAGTGAGCAGTACTTC. It translates to CASSFGTGGSEQYF.

The J gene is TRBJ2-5, the V gene TRBV28; TRBD2 agrees at 8 bases. The ends lost 3 bases at V and 5 bases at J; junction bases unmatched: 11. CDR1 is MDHEN and CDR2 is SYDVKM in the germline V gene. The CDR3 spans 16 residues. The CDR3 DNA reads TGTGCCAGCAGTTTTCGTCTGACGGGGGGGCGTGAGACCCAGTACTTC. Translation: CASSFRLTGGRETQYF.

This rearrangement joins TRBV19 to TRBJ2-7; TRBD1 might be the D (5 bases). Germline CDR1 and CDR2: LNHDA and SQIVND (reference sequence). The CDR3 runs to 13 residues. V was trimmed by 3 bases and J by 3 bases, leaving 9 bases between them. The CDR3 sequence: CASSISQGYEQYF. In DNA form, the CDR3 reads TGTGCCAGTAGTATCAGTCAGGGCTACGAGCAGTACTTC.

A few counts support this clone. CDR3 DNA: TGTGCCAGCAGCGTAGAGGGCACCACCGGGGAGCTGTTTTTT. Translated, it gives CASSVEGTTGELFF. This chain joins TRBV9 and TRBJ2-2; D is unresolved. Germline loops: CDR1 SGDLS, CDR2 YYNGEE. The CDR3 runs 14 residues. V lost 0 bases to trimming and J lost 4 bases, with 7 bases between them. Combining the CDR3 with reference TRBV9 and TRBJ2-2 gives the whole variable domain DSGVTQTPKHLITATGQRVTLRCSPRSGDLSVYWYQQSLDQGLQFLIQYYNGEERAKGNILERFSAQQFPDLHSELNLSSLELGDSALYFCASSVEGTTGELFFGEGSRLTVL.

The genes are TRBV7-3 and TRBJ2-1, with D unresolved. Trimming removed 0 bases from V and 8 bases from J, with 5 bases in between. The germline gives CDR1 SGHTA, CDR2 FQGTGA. The CDR3 contains 12 residues. CDR3 amino acids: CASSLTPDEQFF. The DNA of the CDR3 is TGTGCCAGCAGCTTAACCCCCGATGAGCAGTTCTTC.

This clone was observed a handful of times. This rearrangement joins TRBV30 to TRBJ1-2, with D maybe TRBD1 (5 bases). V dropped 4 bases and J dropped 5 bases, with 11 bases sitting between them. Per germline, CDR1 GTSNPN and CDR2 SVGIG (reference sequence). The CDR3 runs 12 residues. The CDR3 sequence is CAWTAGAYGYTF. The CDR3 DNA follows: TGTGCCTGGACAGCCGGGGCTTATGGCTACACCTTC.

There are a few counts of this clone. The rearrangement joins TRBV28 to TRBJ1-4; tentatively, D is TRBD1 (6 bases). CDR1 is MDHEN, CDR2 SYDVKM, per germline. V lost 5 bases and J lost 3, with 13 bases in between. The length of the CDR3 is 15 residues. The CDR3 DNA follows: TGTGCCAGCAGTCCCGACAGGCTACCTAATGAAAAACTGTTTTTT. Translation: CASSPDRLPNEKLFF.

The chain employs TRBV7-2 and TRBJ2-3; the match to TRBD2 covers 7 bases. The CDR3 totals 16 residues. In germline, CDR1 is SGHTA, CDR2 FQGNSA. V dropped 9 bases and J dropped 2; count of bases not matched to a gene: 14. CDR3 DNA sequence: TGTGCCAGTCTTCCCTCGGGGAGGGAGCCCACAGATACGCAGTATTTT. It codes for CASLPSGREPTDTQYF.

This clone was found a few times. This chain links TRBV18 with TRBJ1-2; 7 bases agree with TRBD1. The CDR3 covers 13 residues. Germline V gene lookup returns CDR1 KGHSH and CDR2 LQKENI. J lost 7 bases, V lost 2 bases, and 4 bases had no gene match. CDR3: CASSPEGAGGYTF. Written as DNA, the CDR3 is TGTGCCAGCTCACCAGAGGGGGCAGGTGGCTACACCTTC.

There are a few counts of this clone. Other DNA sequences in this specimen translate into the identical CDR3. The rearrangement joins TRBV28 to TRBJ2-7; D unclear. CDR1 MDHEN and CDR2 SYDVKM come from the germline V gene. Trimming stripped 6 bases from V and 0 bases from J, with 6 bases between. The CDR3 runs to 12 residues. For the CDR3, the DNA is TGTGCCAGCAGCCTCGACTCCTACGAGCAGTACTTC. The encoded protein is CASSLDSYEQYF.

This clone was seen a handful of times. The V call is TRBV7-2, the J call TRBJ2-7; 9 nucleotides align to TRBD1. This CDR3 has 14 amino acids. Germline loops: CDR1 SGHTA, CDR2 FQGNSA. V was clipped by 5 bases and J by 4 bases; unmatched bases: 6. The CDR3 here is CASSPTGGRYEQYF. In DNA form, the CDR3 reads TGTGCCAGCAGCCCGACAGGGGGAAGGTACGAGCAGTACTTC.

This clone was detected a few times. The sample contains more than one DNA sequence encoding this CDR3. J is TRBJ2-7 and V is TRBV7-9; no reliable D call. CDR3 length: 12 amino acids. V lost 6 bases and J 2 bases, leaving 8 bases between the germline ends. Germline V gene lookup returns CDR1 SEHNR and CDR2 FQNEAQ (reference sequence). The CDR3 bases are TGTGCCAGCAGTCCTAGTACCTACGAGCAGTACTTC. This gives the protein CASSPSTYEQYF.